This TCR beta chain was captured in a study of cytomegalovirus exposure and HLA in healthy donors. 13 Jbeta primers and 60 Vbeta primers were used for the PCR. Assay used: immunoSEQ multiplex PCR; TCRdb lists only in-frame clones, some missing. The repertoire includes around 150,000 clones, approximately 88% of them detected once, and more than 1.5% sits in the top ten. CDR1 and CDR2 from the germline V gene are LNHDA and SQIVND (reference sequence). The CDR3 is made up of 15 amino acids. J gave up 0 bases and V 5 bases, and 3 bases lay outside the gene matches. The receptor's source is a young woman in good health and CMV-seronegative. This chain links TRBV19 with TRBJ1-5; 8 nucleotides align to TRBD1. Input material: PBMCs. This chain's CDR3 is CASSPGGFSNQPQHF. CDR3 bases: TGTGCCAGTAGTCCAGGGGGCTTTAGCAATCAGCCCCAGCATTTT.